This T cell receptor (beta chain) was sequenced for a study of blood T cell repertoires in COVID-19. Turning to the study itself: There were acute and convalescent COVID-19 samples, and they came from the United States, Italy and Spain. Sources were T cells, B-cell-depleted T cells, or PBMCs; the material itself was cDNA or gDNA.

How the authors handled the data: Using reference gene primer amplification, nucleated cell counts were estimated. Method: immunoSEQ multiplex PCR; TCRdb's copy keeps in-frame clones and lacks some. For V, J and clone size, that table is used; D and trimming come from the DNA. The sample contains about 98,000 clones, 70% to 90% of which appear only once. Germline-derived CDR1 and CDR2 are DFQATT and SNEGSKA (reference sequence). The ends were cut back, 3 bases at V and 5 bases at J, with 20 bases in the middle. CDR3 length: 16 amino acids. This receptor was obtained from a man aged 65 to 85 with acute or convalescent COVID-19. The source material was peripheral blood. The chain uses TRBV20-1 and TRBJ1-5, with a possible D match to TRBD1 (5 bases). In DNA, the CDR3 is TGCAGTGCTAGTCGATCCCCAGGGATTAGGGATCAGCCCCAGCATTTT. Amino acids: CSASRSPGIRDQPQHF.